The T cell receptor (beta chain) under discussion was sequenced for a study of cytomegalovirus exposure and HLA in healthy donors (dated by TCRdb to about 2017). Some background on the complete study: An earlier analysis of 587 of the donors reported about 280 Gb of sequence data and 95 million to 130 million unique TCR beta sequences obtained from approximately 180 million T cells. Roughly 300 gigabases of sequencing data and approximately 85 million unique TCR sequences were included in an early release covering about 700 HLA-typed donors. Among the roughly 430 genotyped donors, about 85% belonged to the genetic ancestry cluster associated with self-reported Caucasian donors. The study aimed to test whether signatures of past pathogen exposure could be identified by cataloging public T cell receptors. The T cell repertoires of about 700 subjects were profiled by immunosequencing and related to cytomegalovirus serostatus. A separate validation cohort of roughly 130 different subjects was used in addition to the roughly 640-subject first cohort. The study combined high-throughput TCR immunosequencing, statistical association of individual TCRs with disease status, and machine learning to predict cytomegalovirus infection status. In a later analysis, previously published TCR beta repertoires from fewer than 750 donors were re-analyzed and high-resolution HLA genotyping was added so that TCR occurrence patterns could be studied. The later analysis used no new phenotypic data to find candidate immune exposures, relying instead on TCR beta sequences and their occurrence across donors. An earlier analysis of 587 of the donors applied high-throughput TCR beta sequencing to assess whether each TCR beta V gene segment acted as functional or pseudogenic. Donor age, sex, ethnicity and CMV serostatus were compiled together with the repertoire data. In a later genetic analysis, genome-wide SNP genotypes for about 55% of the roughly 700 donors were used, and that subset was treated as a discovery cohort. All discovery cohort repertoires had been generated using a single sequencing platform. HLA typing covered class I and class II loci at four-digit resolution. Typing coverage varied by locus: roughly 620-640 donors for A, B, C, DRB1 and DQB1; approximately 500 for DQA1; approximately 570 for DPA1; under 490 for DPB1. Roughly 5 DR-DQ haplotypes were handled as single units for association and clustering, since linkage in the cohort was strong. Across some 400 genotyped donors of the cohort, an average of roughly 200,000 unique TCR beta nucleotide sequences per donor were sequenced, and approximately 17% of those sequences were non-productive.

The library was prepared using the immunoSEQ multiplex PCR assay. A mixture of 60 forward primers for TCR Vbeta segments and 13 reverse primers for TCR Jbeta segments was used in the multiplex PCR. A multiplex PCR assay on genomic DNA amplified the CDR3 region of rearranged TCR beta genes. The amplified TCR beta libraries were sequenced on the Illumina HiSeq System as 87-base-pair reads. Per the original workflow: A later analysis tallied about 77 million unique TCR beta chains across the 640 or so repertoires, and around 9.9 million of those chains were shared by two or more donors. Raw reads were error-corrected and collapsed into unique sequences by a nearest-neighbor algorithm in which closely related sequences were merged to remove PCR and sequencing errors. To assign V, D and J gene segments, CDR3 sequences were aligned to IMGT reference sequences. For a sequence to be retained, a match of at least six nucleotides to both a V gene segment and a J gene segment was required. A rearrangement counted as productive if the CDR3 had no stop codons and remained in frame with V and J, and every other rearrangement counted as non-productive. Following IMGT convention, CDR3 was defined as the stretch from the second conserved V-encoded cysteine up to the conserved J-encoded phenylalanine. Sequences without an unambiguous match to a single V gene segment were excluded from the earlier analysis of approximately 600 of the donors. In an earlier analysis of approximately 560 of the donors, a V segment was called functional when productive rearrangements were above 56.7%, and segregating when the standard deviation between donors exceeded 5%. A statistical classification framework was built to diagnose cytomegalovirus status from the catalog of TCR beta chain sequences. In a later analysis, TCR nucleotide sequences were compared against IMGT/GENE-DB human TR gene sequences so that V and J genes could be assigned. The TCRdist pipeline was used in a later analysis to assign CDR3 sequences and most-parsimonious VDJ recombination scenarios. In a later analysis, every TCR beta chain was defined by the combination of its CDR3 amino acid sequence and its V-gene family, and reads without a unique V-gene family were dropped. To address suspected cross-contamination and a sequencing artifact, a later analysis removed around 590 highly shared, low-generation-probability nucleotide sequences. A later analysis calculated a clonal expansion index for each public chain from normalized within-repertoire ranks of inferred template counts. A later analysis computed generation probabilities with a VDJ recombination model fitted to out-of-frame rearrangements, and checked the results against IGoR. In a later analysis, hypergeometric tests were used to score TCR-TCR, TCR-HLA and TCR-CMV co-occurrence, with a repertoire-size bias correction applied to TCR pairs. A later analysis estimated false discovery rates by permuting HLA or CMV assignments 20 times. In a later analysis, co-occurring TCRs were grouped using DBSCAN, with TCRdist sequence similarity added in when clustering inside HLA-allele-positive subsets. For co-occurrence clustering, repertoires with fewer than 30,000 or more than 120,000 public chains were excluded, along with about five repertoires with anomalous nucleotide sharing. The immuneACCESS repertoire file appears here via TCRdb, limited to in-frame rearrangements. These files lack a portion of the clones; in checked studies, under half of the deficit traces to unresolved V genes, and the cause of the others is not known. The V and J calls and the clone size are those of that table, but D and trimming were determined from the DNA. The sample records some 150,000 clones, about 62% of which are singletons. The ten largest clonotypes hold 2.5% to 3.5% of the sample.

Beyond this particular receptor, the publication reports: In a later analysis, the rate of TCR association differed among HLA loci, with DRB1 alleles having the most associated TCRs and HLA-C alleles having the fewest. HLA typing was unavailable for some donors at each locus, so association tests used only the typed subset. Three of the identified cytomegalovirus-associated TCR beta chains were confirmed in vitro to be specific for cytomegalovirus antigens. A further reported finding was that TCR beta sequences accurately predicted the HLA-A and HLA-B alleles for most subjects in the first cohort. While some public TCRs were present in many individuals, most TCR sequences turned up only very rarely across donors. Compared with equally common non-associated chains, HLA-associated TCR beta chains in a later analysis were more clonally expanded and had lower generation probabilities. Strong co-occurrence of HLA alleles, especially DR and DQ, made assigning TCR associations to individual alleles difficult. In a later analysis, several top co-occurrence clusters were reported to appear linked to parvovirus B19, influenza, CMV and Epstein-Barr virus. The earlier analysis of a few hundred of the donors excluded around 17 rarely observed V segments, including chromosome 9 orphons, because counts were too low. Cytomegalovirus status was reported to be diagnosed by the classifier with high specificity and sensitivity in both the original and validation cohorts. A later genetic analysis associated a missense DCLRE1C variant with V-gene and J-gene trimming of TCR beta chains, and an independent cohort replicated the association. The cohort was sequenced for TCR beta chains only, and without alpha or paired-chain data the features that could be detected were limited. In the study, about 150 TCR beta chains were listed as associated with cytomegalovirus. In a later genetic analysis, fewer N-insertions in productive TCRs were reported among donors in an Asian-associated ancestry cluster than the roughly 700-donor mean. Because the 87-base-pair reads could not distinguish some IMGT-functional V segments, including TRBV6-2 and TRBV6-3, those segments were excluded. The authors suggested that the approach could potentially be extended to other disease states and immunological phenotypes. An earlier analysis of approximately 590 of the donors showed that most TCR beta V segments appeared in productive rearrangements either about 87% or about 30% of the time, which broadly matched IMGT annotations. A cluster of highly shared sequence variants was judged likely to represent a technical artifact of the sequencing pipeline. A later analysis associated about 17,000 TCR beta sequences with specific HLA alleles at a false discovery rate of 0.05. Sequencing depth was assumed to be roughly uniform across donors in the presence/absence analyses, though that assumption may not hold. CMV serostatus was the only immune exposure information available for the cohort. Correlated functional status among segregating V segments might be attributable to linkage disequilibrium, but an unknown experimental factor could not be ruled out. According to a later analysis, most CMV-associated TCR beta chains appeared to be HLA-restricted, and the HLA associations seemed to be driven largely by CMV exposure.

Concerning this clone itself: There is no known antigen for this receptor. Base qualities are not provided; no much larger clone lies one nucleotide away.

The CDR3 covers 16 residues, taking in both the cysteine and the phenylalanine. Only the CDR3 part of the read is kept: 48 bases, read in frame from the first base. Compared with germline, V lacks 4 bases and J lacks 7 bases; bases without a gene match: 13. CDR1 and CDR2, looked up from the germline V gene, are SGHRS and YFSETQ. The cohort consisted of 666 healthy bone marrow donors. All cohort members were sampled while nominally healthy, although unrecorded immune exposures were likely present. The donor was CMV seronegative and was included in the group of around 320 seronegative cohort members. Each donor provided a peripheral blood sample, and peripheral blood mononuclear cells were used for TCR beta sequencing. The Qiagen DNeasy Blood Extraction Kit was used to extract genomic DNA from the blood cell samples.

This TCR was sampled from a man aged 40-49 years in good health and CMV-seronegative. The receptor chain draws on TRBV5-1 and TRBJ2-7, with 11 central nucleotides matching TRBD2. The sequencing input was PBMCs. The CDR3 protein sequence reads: CASSRTHSGGAEEQYF. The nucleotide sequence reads TGCGCCAGCAGCCGAACCCATAGCGGGGGGGCAGAGGAGCAGTACTTC.